This T cell receptor beta chain was sequenced for a study of blood T cell repertoires in COVID-19. Whole-study context: The cDNA or gDNA used as material had been derived from T cells, B-cell-depleted T cells, or PBMCs.

The Seattle patients joined while their infection was active and were tracked longitudinally afterward. Assay used: immunoSEQ multiplex PCR; TCRdb lists only in-frame clones, some missing. The table includes about 440,000 clones, about 91% detected once. This clone was seen a single time. V lost 2 bases, J lost 4 bases, and 11 bases lay in between. This CDR3 has 15 residues. Looked up from germline, CDR1 is LNHDA and CDR2 is SQIVND (reference sequence). The specimen sequenced was peripheral blood. This receptor was obtained from a woman aged 45-65 years with COVID-19, enrolled during active disease. The rearrangement joins TRBV19 to TRBJ2-2; D is uncertain. This CDR3 is CASSINSEVTGELFF. In nucleotides, the CDR3 is TGTGCCAGTAGTATAAATAGTGAGGTCACCGGGGAGCTGTTTTTT.